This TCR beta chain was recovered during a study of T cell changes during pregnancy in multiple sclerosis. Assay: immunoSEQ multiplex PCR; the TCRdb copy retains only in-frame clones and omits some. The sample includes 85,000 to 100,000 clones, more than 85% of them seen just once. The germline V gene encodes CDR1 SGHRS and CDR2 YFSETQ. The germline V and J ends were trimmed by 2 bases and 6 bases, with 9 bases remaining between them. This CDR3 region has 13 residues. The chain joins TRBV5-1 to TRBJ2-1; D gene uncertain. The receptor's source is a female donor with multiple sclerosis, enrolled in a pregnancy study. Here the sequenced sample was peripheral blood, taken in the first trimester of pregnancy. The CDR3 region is CASSLETPNEQFF. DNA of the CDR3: TGCGCCAGCAGCTTAGAGACTCCCAATGAGCAGTTCTTC.